These 30 T cell receptor beta chains originate from one sample sequenced in a study of blood T cell repertoires in COVID-19. Only in-frame clones appear in the TCRdb table, and some are missing; sequencing was by immunoSEQ multiplex PCR. The sample has about 390,000 clones; roughly 89% are singletons. The material sequenced was PBMCs or T cells enriched from blood (not recorded which). The source of these receptors is a woman between 45 and 65 years old who had recovered from COVID-19.

CDR3 bases: TGCGCCAGCAGGGACAGGGATGGCGACACTGAAGCTTTCTTT. Encoded protein: CASRDRDGDTEAFF. The J gene is TRBJ1-1, the V gene TRBV23-1; 8 bases match TRBD1. TRBV23-1 is an ORF, and what it does is uncertain. V trimming: 6 bases; J trimming: 3 bases; junction bases outside the gene matches: 6. CDR3 length: 14 amino acids.

The chain recombines TRBV15 with TRBJ2-4; a possible D gene is TRBD1 (5 bases). Germline V lookup: CDR1 LNHNV, CDR2 YYDKDF (reference sequence). The CDR3 is made up of 15 amino acids. Trimming stripped 8 bases from V and 0 bases from J, with 14 bases between. The CDR3 DNA reads TGTGCCACCGCGATAACAGGCTTAGCCAAAAACATTCAGTACTTC. Amino acid sequence: CATAITGLAKNIQYF. The full variable domain, its missing parts supplied by reference TRBV15 and TRBJ2-4, is DAMVIQNPRYQVTQFGKPVTLSCSQTLNHNVMYWYQQKSSQAPKLLFHYYDKDFNNEADTPDNFQSRRPNTSFCFLDIRSPGLGDTAMYLCATAITGLAKNIQYFGAGTRLSVL.

This chain joins TRBV4-1 and TRBJ2-7; D possibly corresponds to TRBD1 (6 bases). The length of the CDR3 is 13 residues. The ends were cut back, 1 base at V and 5 bases at J, with 9 bases in the middle. Germline V gene sequence: CDR1 MGHRA, CDR2 YSYEKL. As DNA, the CDR3 is TGCGCCAGCAGCCAAGTACAGGGAGACGAGCAGTACTTC. Residues: CASSQVQGDEQYF.

The V and J genes are TRBV5-1 and TRBJ1-4, with no clear D. Trimming pared 2 bases from V and 1 base from J, leaving 6 bases between. From germline, CDR1 is SGHRS and CDR2 YFSETQ. The CDR3 has 14 residues. The CDR3 coding sequence is TGCGCCAGCAGCTTTGCAGAAACTAATGAAAAACTGTTTTTT. Encoded protein: CASSFAETNEKLFF.

The rearrangement joins TRBV28 to TRBJ2-5; tentative D call: TRBD1 (6 bases). Trimming cost V 6 bases and J 5 bases, with 13 bases left between them. The CDR3 covers 13 residues. From germline, CDR1 is MDHEN and CDR2 SYDVKM. As DNA, the CDR3 is TGTGCCAGCAGCCCACAGGGAGCGGAGACCCAGTACTTC. This codes for CASSPQGAETQYF.

V and J are TRBV11-3 and TRBJ2-1; 9 bases fit TRBD2. CDR1 and CDR2 from the germline V gene are SGHNT and YENEEA. J was trimmed by 9 bases and V by 2 bases; bases with no gene match: 5. The CDR3 sequence is 14 residues long. CDR3 region: CASSLHPSGVEQFF. For the CDR3, the DNA is TGTGCCAGCAGCTTACACCCTAGCGGGGTTGAGCAGTTCTTC.

J is TRBJ2-3 and V is TRBV7-3, with 8 bases lining up with TRBD2. Germline trimming cut 5 bases from V and 4 bases from J; bases unmatched to any gene: 8. Germline CDR1 reads SGHTA; CDR2 reads FQGTGA. The CDR3 length is 15 residues. The CDR3 here is CASSRTGGRADTQYF. CDR3 in DNA: TGTGCCAGCAGCCGAACGGGGGGGCGGGCAGATACGCAGTATTTT.

This clone is a singleton in its sample. The chain joins TRBV19 to TRBJ2-1; D uncertain. This CDR3 contains 15 residues. Germline assignment: CDR1 LNHDA and CDR2 SQIVND (reference sequence). Trimming removed 2 bases from V and 0 bases from J, with 8 bases in between. The CDR3 nucleotides are TGTGCCAGTAGTATATTTGCGGTCTCCTACAATGAGCAGTTCTTC. Its translation is CASSIFAVSYNEQFF.

The CDR3 protein is CSASRGPISGAYEQYF. CDR3 coding DNA: TGCAGTGCTAGTAGGGGGCCTATATCTGGGGCCTACGAGCAGTACTTC. V usage is TRBV20-1 and J usage is TRBJ2-7, with 7 bases lining up with TRBD1. With 3 bases clipped from V and 2 bases from J, the junction kept 13 bases outside the gene matches. The CDR3 is 16 amino acids. Germline CDR1 DFQATT, CDR2 SNEGSKA (reference sequence).

This rearrangement joins TRBV5-5 to TRBJ2-3; 8 bases are a match to TRBD2. CDR3 length equals 17 residues. The V segment lost 3 bases and the J segment 0 bases; nucleotides outside the gene matches: 9. Germline CDR1 SGHKS, CDR2 YYEKEE (reference sequence). The CDR3 DNA reads TGTGCCAGCAGCTCGCAATCTAGCGGGTCAAGCACAGATACGCAGTATTTT. Translation: CASSSQSSGSSTDTQYF.

The chain employs TRBV18 and TRBJ1-1; D uncertain. The ends were cut back, 3 bases at V and 1 base at J, with 12 bases in the middle. The germline V gene has CDR1 KGHSH and CDR2 LQKENI. This CDR3 region has 15 residues. In DNA form, the CDR3 reads TGTGCCAGCTCACCCTACAGCGGGGAGAACACTGAAGCTTTCTTT. This gives the protein CASSPYSGENTEAFF.

The chain has TRBV12-3 or TRBV12-4 and TRBJ1-4; D might be TRBD1 (5 bases). The CDR3 loop spans 12 amino acids. V was cut by 8 bases and J by 10 bases, with 14 bases left in between. CDR3 bases: TGTGCCAGCTCTGGGGGGGTTCCAAAACTGTTTTTT. It codes for CASSGGVPKLFF.

The chain has TRBV6-1 and TRBJ1-1; 8 positions agree with TRBD1. V was pared by 1 base and J by 11 bases, with 12 bases of the junction left unmatched. The CDR3 length is 15 residues. Germline-derived CDR1 and CDR2 are MNHNS and SASEGT. The CDR3 region is CASSEVGGTGGVAFF. The CDR3 DNA follows: TGTGCCAGCAGTGAAGTGGGCGGGACAGGTGGGGTGGCTTTCTTT.

This chain uses TRBV4-2 with TRBJ1-3; 9 positions match TRBD1. This CDR3 has 15 amino acids. The V gene end was trimmed by 3 bases and the J gene end by 4 bases; junction bases not matched to a gene: 4. The germline CDR1 and CDR2 sequences are LGHNA and YNFKEQ. CDR3 residues: CASSHTQGAGNTIYF. CDR3 nucleotide sequence: TGTGCCAGCAGCCATACACAGGGGGCGGGAAACACCATATATTTT.

This clone came up a few times. The chain has TRBV28 and TRBJ1-3; tentative D call: TRBD1 (6 bases). The CDR3 is 14 residues long. The germline CDR1 and CDR2 sequences are MDHEN and SYDVKM. The V end was cut by 11 bases, the J end by 0 bases, with 14 bases between. CDR3 nucleotides: TGTGCCTCATCAGGGGCGCTCTCTGGAAACACCATATATTTT. Amino acids: CASSGALSGNTIYF.

The rearrangement links TRBV11-2 to TRBJ2-3; the match to TRBD1 covers 7 bases. The J segment lost 0 bases and the V segment lost 4 bases, leaving 16 bases of the junction unmatched. Germline lookup yields CDR1 SGHAT and CDR2 FQNNGV. This CDR3 spans 19 amino acids. CDR3 DNA: TGTGCCAGCAGCTACCCCGGGACAGTGATAGACCCTAGCACAGATACGCAGTATTTT. As protein: CASSYPGTVIDPSTDTQYF.

The V call is TRBV4-1, the J call TRBJ1-1, with TRBD1 as a possible D gene (6 bases). The CDR3 totals 15 residues. V was pared by 1 base and J by 7 bases, with 16 bases between. The germline CDR1 and CDR2 sequences are MGHRA and YSYEKL. DNA for the CDR3: TGCGCCAGCAGCCAAGTTCCAGGGGACGGACTTGAAGCTTTCTTT. This translates into CASSQVPGDGLEAFF.

The genes are TRBV7-2 and TRBJ1-6; perhaps TRBD1 as D (5 bases). Germline V gene lookup returns CDR1 SGHTA and CDR2 FQGNSA. V was trimmed by 5 bases and J by 0 bases, leaving 14 bases between them. The CDR3 extends over 17 amino acids. CDR3 region: CASSHISGISYNSPLHF. The CDR3 DNA reads as TGTGCCAGCAGCCATATATCAGGGATCTCCTATAATTCACCCCTCCACTTT.

The chain carries TRBV7-2 and TRBJ2-7, with D tentatively TRBD2 (6 bases). V shed 1 base and J shed 2 bases, with 21 bases lying between them. The CDR3 is 18 residues long. Germline values: CDR1 SGHTA, CDR2 FQGNSA. CDR3 coding DNA: TGTGCCAGCAGCTTAGTCCGGTCGACGGGGGTAAATCCCTACGAGCAGTACTTC. This gives the protein CASSLVRSTGVNPYEQYF.

The chain is built from TRBV30 and TRBJ2-3; D is ambiguous. CDR3 length: 11 residues. Germline V gives CDR1 GTSNPN, CDR2 SVGIG (reference sequence). The V and J ends lost 0 bases and 9 bases respectively, with 7 bases between them. CDR3 sequence (DNA): TGTGCCTGGAGTGTTCTTCGGACGCAGTATTTT. Its translation: CAWSVLRTQYF.

The gene calls are TRBV14 and TRBJ2-6; TRBD1 matches 7 bases. Germline CDR1 reads SGHDN; CDR2 reads FVKESK. V lost 4 bases and J lost 0; bases outside the gene matches: 12. CDR3 size: 19 residues. The CDR3 region is CASSPPRRGLSSGANVLTF. CDR3 DNA: TGTGCCAGCAGCCCCCCGAGAAGGGGGCTATCCTCTGGGGCCAACGTCCTGACTTTC. Full variable domain (rest looked up from reference TRBV14 and TRBJ2-6): EAGVTQFPSHSVIEKGQTVTLRCDPISGHDNLYWYRRVMGKEIKFLLHFVKESKQDESGMPNNRFLAERTGGTYSTLKVQPAELEDSGVYFCASSPPRRGLSSGANVLTFGAGSRLTVL.

The chain combines TRBV6-4 with TRBJ2-1, with 9 bases that match TRBD2. With V trimmed by 3 bases and J by 7 bases, 10 bases remained unmatched. Per the germline V gene, CDR1 is MRHNA and CDR2 is SNTAGT. The CDR3 consists of 16 residues. The CDR3: CASSDSLRGGWNEQFF. The CDR3 region has the DNA TGTGCCAGCAGTGATTCACTGCGGGGGGGCTGGAATGAGCAGTTCTTC.

The V call is TRBV7-9, the J call TRBJ1-3; TRBD1 agrees at 8 bases. This CDR3 comprises 16 residues. Trimming cost V 2 bases and J 4 bases; bases outside gene matches: 7. The V gene's germline CDR1 is SEHNR and CDR2 FQNEAQ (reference sequence). CDR3 sequence (DNA): TGTGCCAGCAGCTTATACGACAGGGGTGACGGAAACACCATATATTTT. Residues: CASSLYDRGDGNTIYF.

This rearrangement joins TRBV7-6 to TRBJ2-5; 7 nucleotides align to TRBD1. Trimming removed 1 base from V and 5 bases from J; junction bases left unmatched: 10. From germline, CDR1 is SGHVS and CDR2 FNYEAQ. The CDR3 extends over 16 amino acids. CDR3 sequence: CASSLVGEGAGETQYF. The CDR3 coding sequence is TGTGCCAGCAGCTTAGTGGGTGAGGGGGCAGGTGAGACCCAGTACTTC. The full variable domain, with the rest looked up from reference TRBV7-6 and TRBJ2-5, is GAGVSQSPRYKVTKRGQDVALRCDPISGHVSLYWYRQALGQGPEFLTYFNYEAQQDKSGLPNDRFSAERPEGSISTLTIQRTEQRDSAMYRCASSLVGEGAGETQYFGPGTRLLVL.

V and J are TRBV10-2 and TRBJ1-3; possibly TRBD1 for D (6 bases). CDR1 and CDR2 (germline): WSHSY, SAAADI. The length of the CDR3 is 19 residues. V dropped 0 bases and J dropped 0 bases, with 18 bases sitting between them. The CDR3 DNA reads as TGCGCCAGCAGTGAGTCGGGGGCAAGGGTACAACTCTCTGGAAACACCATATATTTT. Protein sequence: CASSESGARVQLSGNTIYF.

The chain combines TRBV28 with TRBJ1-4; D not resolved. The V end was cut by 7 bases, the J end by 3 bases, with 18 bases between. CDR1 and CDR2 (germline): MDHEN, SYDVKM. The CDR3 extends over 16 amino acids. The CDR3 sequence: CASTSGAGVPNEKLFF. CDR3 nucleotides: TGTGCCAGCACCTCGGGAGCGGGAGTTCCTAATGAAAAACTGTTTTTT.

This chain links TRBV4-1 with TRBJ1-1; tentative D call: TRBD1 (5 bases). CDR3 length: 15 residues. V was clipped by 1 base and J by 1 base, with 10 bases between them. Germline-derived CDR1 and CDR2 are MGHRA and YSYEKL. The CDR3 reads CASSQVGGTNTEAFF. CDR3 in DNA: TGCGCCAGCAGCCAAGTGGGGGGTACGAACACTGAAGCTTTCTTT.

The chain links TRBV9 to TRBJ1-6; TRBD1 aligns across 7 bases. Germline V gives CDR1 SGDLS, CDR2 YYNGEE. With 4 bases clipped from V and 9 bases from J, the junction kept 10 bases outside the gene matches. This CDR3 contains 15 residues. The CDR3 sequence: CASSIRGQPLSPLHF. In DNA, the CDR3 is TGTGCCAGCAGCATCAGGGGACAGCCACTTTCACCCCTCCACTTT.

This chain links TRBV5-6 with TRBJ2-1; TRBD2 aligns across 7 bases. J was trimmed by 9 bases and V by 3 bases; bases with no gene match: 12. Germline-derived CDR1 and CDR2 are SGHDT and YYEEEE. This CDR3 has 15 residues. The CDR3 spells CASSSGTNRFGEQFF. CDR3 in DNA: TGTGCCAGCAGCTCCGGGACTAATAGGTTCGGTGAGCAGTTCTTC.

V usage is TRBV4-2 and J usage is TRBJ1-5, with D unclear. This CDR3 has 16 residues. V was shortened by 1 base and J by 2 bases, with 12 bases between the two germline ends. CDR1 is LGHNA and CDR2 is YNFKEQ in the germline V gene. The CDR3 loop reads CASSQASKGGNQPQHF. CDR3 DNA sequence: TGTGCCAGCAGCCAAGCTAGCAAGGGCGGCAATCAGCCCCAGCATTTT.